This TCR beta chain was sequenced during a study of blood T cell repertoires in COVID-19. About the research overall: COVID-19 samples, acute and convalescent, were from the United States, Italy and Spain. In each case, the material was cDNA or gDNA derived from T cells, B-cell-depleted T cells, or PBMCs.

CDR3 length equals 13 residues. The V end lost 1 base, the J end lost 1 base, and 5 bases lay between the germline ends. Germline values: CDR1 SGHDT, CDR2 YYEEEE. As handled by the study authors: How many nucleated cells were present was estimated from reference gene primer amplification. Assay used: immunoSEQ multiplex PCR; TCRdb lists only in-frame clones, some missing. V, J and clone size reflect that table, while D and trimming were determined from the DNA. The sample lists 140,000 to 150,000 clones; around nine tenths were seen once. The sequence was obtained from a woman aged 50 to 60 with acute or convalescent COVID-19. The sample was peripheral blood. The chain couples TRBV5-6 to TRBJ1-2; D ambiguous. The CDR3 DNA reads as TGTGCCAGCAGCTTGAATAGTAACTATGGCTACACCTTC. Translated, it gives CASSLNSNYGYTF.